This paragraph covers one T cell receptor beta chain sequence. The antigen remains unidentified. CDR3 length equals 15 residues. The V end lost 7 bases, the J end lost 2 bases, and 16 bases lay between the germline ends. CDR1 is MDHEN, CDR2 SYDVKM, per germline. This record comes from a study of glioma-infiltrating T cells. Study-level findings and limits: Very few CDR3 sequences were shared between tissue and blood.

The iRepertoire nested amplicon-rescue multiplex PCR amplified TCR alpha and beta CDR3s from RNA. TCRdb processed the multiplex PCR reads anew with MiXCR; each CDR3 protein has one entry. Of around 93,000 distinct CDR3 sequences detected, 40% appear once; the ten largest clones hold 35% to 40%. The receptor was derived from a human donor with low-grade glioma or glioblastoma, undergoing nonglioma brain surgery, or in good health (not recorded which). The sample comprised glioma tissue, nonneoplastic brain tissue, or PBMCs (not recorded which). The chain is built from TRBV28 and TRBJ2-3; unclear D gene. The CDR3 DNA sequence: TGTGCCAGCAACGATCGGGTCTCCTCCACAGATACGCAGTATTTT. It translates to CASNDRVSSTDTQYF.